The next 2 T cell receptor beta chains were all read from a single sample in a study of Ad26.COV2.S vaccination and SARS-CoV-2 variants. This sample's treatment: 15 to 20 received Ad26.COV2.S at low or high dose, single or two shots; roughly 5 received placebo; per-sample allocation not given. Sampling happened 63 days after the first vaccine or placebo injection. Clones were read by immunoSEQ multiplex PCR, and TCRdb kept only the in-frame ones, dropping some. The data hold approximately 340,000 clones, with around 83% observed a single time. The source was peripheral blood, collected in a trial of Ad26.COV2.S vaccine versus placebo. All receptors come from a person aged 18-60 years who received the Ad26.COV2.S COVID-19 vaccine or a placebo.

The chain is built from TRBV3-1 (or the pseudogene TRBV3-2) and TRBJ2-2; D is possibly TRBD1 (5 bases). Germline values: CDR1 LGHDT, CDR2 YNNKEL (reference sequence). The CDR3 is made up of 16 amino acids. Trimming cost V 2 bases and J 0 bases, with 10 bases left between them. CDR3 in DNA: TGTGCCAGCAGCCAAAGGGGCACTACGAACACCGGGGAGCTGTTTTTT. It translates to CASSQRGTTNTGELFF.

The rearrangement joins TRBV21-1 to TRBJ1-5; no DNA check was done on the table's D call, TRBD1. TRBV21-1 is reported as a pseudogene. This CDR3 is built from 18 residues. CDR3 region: CASSKEGGQRYSNQPQHF. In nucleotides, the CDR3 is TGTGCCAGCAGCAAAGAGGGGGGACAGAGATATAGCAATCAGCCCCAGCATTTT.